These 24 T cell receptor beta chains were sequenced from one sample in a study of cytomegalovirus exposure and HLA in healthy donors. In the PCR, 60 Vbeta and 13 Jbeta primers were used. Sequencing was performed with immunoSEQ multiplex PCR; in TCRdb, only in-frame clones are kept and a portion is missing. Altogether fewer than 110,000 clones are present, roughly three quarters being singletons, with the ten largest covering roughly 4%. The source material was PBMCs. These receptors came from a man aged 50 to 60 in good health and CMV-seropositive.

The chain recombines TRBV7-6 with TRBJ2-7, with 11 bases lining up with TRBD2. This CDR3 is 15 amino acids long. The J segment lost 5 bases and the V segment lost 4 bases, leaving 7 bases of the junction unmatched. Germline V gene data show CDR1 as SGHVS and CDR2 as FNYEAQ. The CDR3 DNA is TGTGCCAGCAGCTCAGAGACTAGCGGGAACCACGAGCAGTACTTC. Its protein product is CASSSETSGNHEQYF. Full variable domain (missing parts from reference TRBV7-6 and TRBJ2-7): GAGVSQSPRYKVTKRGQDVALRCDPISGHVSLYWYRQALGQGPEFLTYFNYEAQQDKSGLPNDRFSAERPEGSISTLTIQRTEQRDSAMYRCASSSETSGNHEQYFGPGTRLTVT.

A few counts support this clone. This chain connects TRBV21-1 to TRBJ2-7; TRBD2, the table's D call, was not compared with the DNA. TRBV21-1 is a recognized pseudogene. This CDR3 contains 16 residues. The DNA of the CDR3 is TGTGCCAGCAGCCGTGGGGCTAGCGGGATGCCCTACGAGCAGTACTTC. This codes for CASSRGASGMPYEQYF.

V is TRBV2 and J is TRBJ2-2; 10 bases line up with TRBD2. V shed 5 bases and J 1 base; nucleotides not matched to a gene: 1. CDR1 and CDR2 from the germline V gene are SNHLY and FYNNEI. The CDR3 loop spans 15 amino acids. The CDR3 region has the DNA TGTGCCAGCAGTTTAGCGGGAGGGAACACCGGGGAGCTGTTTTTT. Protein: CASSLAGGNTGELFF.

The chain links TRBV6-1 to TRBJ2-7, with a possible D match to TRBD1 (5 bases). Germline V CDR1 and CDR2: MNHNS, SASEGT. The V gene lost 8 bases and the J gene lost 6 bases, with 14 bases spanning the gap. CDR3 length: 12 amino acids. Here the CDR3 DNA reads TGTGCCAGCGGCTTTGGTCAGGGCGAGCAGTACTTC. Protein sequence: CASGFGQGEQYF.

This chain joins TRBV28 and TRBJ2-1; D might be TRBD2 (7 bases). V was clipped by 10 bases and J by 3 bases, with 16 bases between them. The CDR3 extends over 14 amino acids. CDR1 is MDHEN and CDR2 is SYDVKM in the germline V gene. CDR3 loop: CATKGGQHYNEQFF. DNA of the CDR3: TGTGCCACAAAGGGGGGGCAGCACTACAATGAGCAGTTCTTC.

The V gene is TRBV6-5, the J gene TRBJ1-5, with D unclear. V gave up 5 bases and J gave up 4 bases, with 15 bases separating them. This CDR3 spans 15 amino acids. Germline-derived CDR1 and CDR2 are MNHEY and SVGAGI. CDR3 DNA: TGTGCCAGCAGTCCCCAGGCGACAAGAAATCAGCCCCAGCATTTT. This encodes CASSPQATRNQPQHF.

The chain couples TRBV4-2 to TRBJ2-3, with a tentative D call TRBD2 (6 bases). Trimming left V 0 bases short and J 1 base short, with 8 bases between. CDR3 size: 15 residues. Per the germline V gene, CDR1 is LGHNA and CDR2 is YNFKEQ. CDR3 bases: TGTGCCAGCAGCCAAGAGTCTAGCGGCACAGATACGCAGTATTTT. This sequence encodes CASSQESSGTDTQYF.

Here the CDR3 reads CSGGGLAGPGELFF. CDR3 DNA: TGCAGCGGGGGGGGGCTAGCGGGGCCCGGGGAGCTGTTTTTT. The V and J genes are TRBV29-1 and TRBJ2-2, with 9 bases identical to TRBD2. The junction had 9 bases not matched to a gene; V was cut back by 7 bases and J by 6 bases. This CDR3 contains 14 residues. The germline gives CDR1 SQVTM, CDR2 ANQGSEA.

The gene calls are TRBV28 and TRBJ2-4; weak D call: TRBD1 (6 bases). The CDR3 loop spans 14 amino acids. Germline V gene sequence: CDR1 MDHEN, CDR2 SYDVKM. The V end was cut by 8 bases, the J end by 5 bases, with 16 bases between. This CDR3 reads CASCRGTVENIQYF. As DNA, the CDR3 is TGTGCCAGCTGCAGGGGAACGGTTGAAAACATTCAGTACTTC.

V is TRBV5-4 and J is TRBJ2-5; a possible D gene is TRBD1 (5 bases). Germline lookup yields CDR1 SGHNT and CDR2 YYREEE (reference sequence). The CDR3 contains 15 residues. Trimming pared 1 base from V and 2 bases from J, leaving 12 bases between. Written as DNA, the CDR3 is TGTGCCAGCAGCTTGCTAGGGGCCCAGCAAGAGACCCAGTACTTC. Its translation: CASSLLGAQQETQYF.

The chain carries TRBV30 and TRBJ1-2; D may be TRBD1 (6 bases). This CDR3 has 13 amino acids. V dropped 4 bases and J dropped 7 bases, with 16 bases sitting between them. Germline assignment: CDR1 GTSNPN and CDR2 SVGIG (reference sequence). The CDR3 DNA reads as TGTGCCTGGACCCTACAGGGAGTAGGTGGCTACACCTTC. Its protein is CAWTLQGVGGYTF.

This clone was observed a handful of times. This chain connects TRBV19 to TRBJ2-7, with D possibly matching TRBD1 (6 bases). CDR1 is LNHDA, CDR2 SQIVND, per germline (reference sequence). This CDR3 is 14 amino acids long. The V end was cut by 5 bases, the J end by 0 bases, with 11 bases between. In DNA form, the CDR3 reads TGTGCCAGTAGTTCTAGACAGGACTCCTACGAGCAGTACTTC. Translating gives CASSSRQDSYEQYF. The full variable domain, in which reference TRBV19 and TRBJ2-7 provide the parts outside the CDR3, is DGGITQSPKYLFRKEGQNVTLSCEQNLNHDAMYWYRQDPGQGLRLIYYSQIVNDFQKGDIAEGYSVSREKKESFPLTVTSAQKNPTAFYLCASSSRQDSYEQYFGPGTRLTVT.

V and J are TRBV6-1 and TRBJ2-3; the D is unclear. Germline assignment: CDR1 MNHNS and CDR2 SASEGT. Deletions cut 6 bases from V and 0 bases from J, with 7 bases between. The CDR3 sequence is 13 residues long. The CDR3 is CASSRRSTDTQYF. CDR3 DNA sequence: TGTGCCAGCAGCCGCCGGAGCACAGATACGCAGTATTTT.

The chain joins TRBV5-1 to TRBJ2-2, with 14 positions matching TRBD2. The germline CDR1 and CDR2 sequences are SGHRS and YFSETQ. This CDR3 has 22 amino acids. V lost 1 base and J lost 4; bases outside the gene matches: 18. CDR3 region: CASSLPSGHGTSGSRATGELFF. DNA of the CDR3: TGCGCCAGCAGCTTGCCGTCTGGACACGGGACTAGCGGGAGCCGTGCCACCGGGGAGCTGTTTTTT.

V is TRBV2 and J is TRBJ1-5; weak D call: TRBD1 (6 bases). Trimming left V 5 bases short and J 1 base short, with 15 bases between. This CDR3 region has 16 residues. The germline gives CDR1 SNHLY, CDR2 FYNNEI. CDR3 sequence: CASSKFRDISNQPQHF. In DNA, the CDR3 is TGTGCCAGCAGTAAATTTCGGGACATCAGCAATCAGCCCCAGCATTTT.

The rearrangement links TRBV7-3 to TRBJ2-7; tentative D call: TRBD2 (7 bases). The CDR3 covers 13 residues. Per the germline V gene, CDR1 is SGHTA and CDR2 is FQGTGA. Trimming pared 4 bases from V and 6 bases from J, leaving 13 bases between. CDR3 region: CASSSVGGGEQYF. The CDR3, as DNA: TGTGCCAGCAGCTCAGTAGGGGGGGGCGAGCAGTACTTC.

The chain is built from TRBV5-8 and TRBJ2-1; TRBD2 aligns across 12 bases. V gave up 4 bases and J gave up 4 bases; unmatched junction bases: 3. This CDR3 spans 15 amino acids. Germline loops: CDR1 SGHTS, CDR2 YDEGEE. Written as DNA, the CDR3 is TGTGCCAGCAGCCCAGGACTAGCGGGATACAATGAGCAGTTCTTC. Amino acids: CASSPGLAGYNEQFF.

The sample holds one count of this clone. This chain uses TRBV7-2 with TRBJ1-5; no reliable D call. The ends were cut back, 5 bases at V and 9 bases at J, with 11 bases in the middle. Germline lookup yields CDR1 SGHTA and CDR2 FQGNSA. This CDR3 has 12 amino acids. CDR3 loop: CASSVNQAPQHF. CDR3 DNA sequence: TGTGCCAGCAGCGTAAACCAAGCGCCCCAGCATTTT.

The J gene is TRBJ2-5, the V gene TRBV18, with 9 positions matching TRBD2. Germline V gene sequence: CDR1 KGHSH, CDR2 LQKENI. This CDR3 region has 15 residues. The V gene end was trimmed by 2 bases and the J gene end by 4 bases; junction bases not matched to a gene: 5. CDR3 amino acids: CASSPRAGGGETQYF. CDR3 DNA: TGTGCCAGCTCACCAAGAGCGGGAGGAGGAGAGACCCAGTACTTC.

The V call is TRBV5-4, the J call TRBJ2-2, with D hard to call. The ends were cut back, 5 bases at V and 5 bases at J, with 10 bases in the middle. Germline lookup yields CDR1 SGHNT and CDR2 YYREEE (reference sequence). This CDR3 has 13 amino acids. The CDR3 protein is CASRNADTGELFF. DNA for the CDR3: TGTGCCAGCAGGAATGCGGATACCGGGGAGCTGTTTTTT. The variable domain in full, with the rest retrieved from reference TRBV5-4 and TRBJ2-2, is ETGVTQSPTHLIKTRGQQVTLRCSSQSGHNTVSWYQQALGQGPQFIFQYYREEENGRGNFPPRFSGLQFPNYSSELNVNALELDDSALYLCASRNADTGELFFGEGSRLTVL.

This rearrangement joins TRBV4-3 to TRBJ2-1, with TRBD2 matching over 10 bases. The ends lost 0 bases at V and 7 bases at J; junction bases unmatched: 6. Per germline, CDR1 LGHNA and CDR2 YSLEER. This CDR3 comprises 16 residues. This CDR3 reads CASSQDPSGSGNEQFF. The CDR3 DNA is TGCGCCAGCAGCCAAGATCCTAGCGGGAGTGGGAATGAGCAGTTCTTC.

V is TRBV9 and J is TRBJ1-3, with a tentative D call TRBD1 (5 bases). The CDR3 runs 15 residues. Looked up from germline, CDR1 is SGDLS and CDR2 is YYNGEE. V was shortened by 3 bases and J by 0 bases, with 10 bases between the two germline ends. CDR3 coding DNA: TGTGCCAGCAGCGACTTAACAGGCTCTGGAAACACCATATATTTT. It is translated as CASSDLTGSGNTIYF.

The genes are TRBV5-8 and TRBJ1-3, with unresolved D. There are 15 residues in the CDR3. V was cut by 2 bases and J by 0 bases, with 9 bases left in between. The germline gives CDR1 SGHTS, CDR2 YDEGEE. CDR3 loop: CASSFQVLSGNTIYF. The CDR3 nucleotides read TGTGCCAGCAGCTTCCAGGTTCTCTCTGGAAACACCATATATTTT. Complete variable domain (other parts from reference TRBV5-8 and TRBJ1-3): EAGVTQSPTHLIKTRGQQATLRCSPISGHTSVYWYQQALGLGLQFLLWYDEGEERNRGNFPPRFSGRQFPNYSSELNVNALELEDSALYLCASSFQVLSGNTIYFGEGSWLTVV.

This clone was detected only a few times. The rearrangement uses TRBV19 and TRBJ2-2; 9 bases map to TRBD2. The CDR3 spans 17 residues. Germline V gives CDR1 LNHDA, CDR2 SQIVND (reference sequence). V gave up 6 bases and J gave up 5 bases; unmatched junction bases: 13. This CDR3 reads CASRDSAGGPGTGELFF. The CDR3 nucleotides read TGTGCCAGTAGGGATTCGGCGGGAGGGCCGGGAACCGGGGAGCTGTTTTTT.